This TCR beta chain was sequenced for a study of T cells in Graves' hyperthyroidism and ophthalmopathy (dated by TCRdb to between 2019 and 2020). With respect to the entire study: Peripheral blood was sampled at the time of initial diagnosis, prior to any treatment. In addition, the study compared T-cell repertoires in thyroid tissue and in blood from several Graves' hyperthyroidism patients. To identify distinguishing TCR V-J signatures, a discovery cohort of about a hundred patients was used, comprising 43 with Graves' ophthalmopathy and 57 with stable Graves' hyperthyroidism. TCR Vbeta CDR3 sequencing of 120 to 150 peripheral blood samples (under 45 ophthalmopathy, over 70 hyperthyroidism and roughly 17 progressor patients) is reported in the paper. The roughly 91 discovery patients were randomly divided into training and test sets at a 7:3 ratio. Prospective prediction of ophthalmopathy was tested in an independent validation cohort consisting of roughly 19 hyperthyroidism patients and approximately 16 patients who later progressed to ophthalmopathy. After blood sampling, hyperthyroidism patients were treated with methimazole at a starting dose of 30 mg daily, and ophthalmopathy patients were treated with high-dose intravenous methylprednisolone.

Stable Graves' hyperthyroidism was defined as the absence of progression to ophthalmopathy over 18 months of follow-up. Hyperthyroidism patients were aged 18 to 65 years and newly diagnosed, with disease duration of less than 2 months. Patients with uncontrolled infections, other autoimmune diseases, pregnancy or lactation were excluded. Diagnoses relied on clinical symptoms, serum thyroxine and TRAb, thyroid ultrasound and orbital computed tomography. Ficoll-Paque density gradient centrifugation was used to isolate PBMCs from around 9.1 ml of fresh peripheral blood. Total RNA was extracted using Trizol reagent, and RNA quality was assessed on an Agilent 2100 Bioanalyzer. In regard to this clonotype: Its antigen has not been determined. No base quality information exists; no much larger clone differs at one position.

Amplification of TCR beta CDR3 regions was carried out from RNA transcripts. The first round of RT-PCR for the TCR CDR3 was performed with the HTBI primer set and the Qiagen OneStep RT-PCR kit. A second multiplex PCR round built the libraries, followed by size selection and purification. Libraries were sequenced paired-end with 100 bp reads on an Illumina HiSeq2000. The authors' pipeline ran thus. SOAPnuke was used to process the raw data, throwing out any read that contained adapters or uncalled bases, had a mean Phred below 15, or lacked an exact constant-primer or identifier match. COPE v1.2.5 was used to merge the high-quality paired reads, and each unique nucleotide sequence was defined as a clonotype. MiTCR v1.1 was used to align clonotypes to the IMGT TRBV, TRBD and TRBJ reference segments. The analysis included only V-J combinations with a frequency above 0.0001, which together covered more than 98% of the repertoires. A TCS score was defined as the ratio between F50 (clonal expansion) and ExV (chaos), using BLOSUM62-based TCRdist between CDR3 peptides within each V-J. Welch's t-statistics and random forest reduced around 520 V-J features to 10 to 15, which were used in a naive Bayes classifier (R e1071). TCRdb ran its own pipeline on the public reads, namely fastp trimming at Q25 and MiXCR clone calling, and kept in-frame beta chains. Entries that share a CDR3 protein sequence are merged under the most common genes and DNA. TCRdb assigned the V and J calls; the authors' analysis was not used. Present in this sample are about 400,000 distinct CDR3 sequences, 15% to 18% of which were seen just once. 13% to 15% of the sample rests with the top ten.

Beyond this particular receptor, the publication reports: A model built on a 13 V-J signature distinguished ophthalmopathy from stable hyperthyroidism, reaching about 88% sensitivity and 81.08% specificity in cross-validation and 80%/75% in testing. In validation, the model predicted progression to ophthalmopathy a median of roughly 6.2 months before onset, with about 71% sensitivity and just under 75% specificity. No statistical method was used to set the sample size in advance, and investigators knew the group allocation. Most expanded thyroid clonotypes (frequency above 0.001) were also detected in blood, suggesting blood repertoires may reflect thyroid immune responses.

Cut back by 4 bases and 7 bases, the V and J ends lie 19 bases apart. Measured from the cysteine to the phenylalanine, the CDR3 is 15 residues long. Only the CDR3 portion is preserved as DNA: 45 bases, with reading frame beginning at the first base. Reading the germline V gene (reference sequence) gives CDR1 LGHDT and CDR2 YNNKEL. The sequence was collected from a woman aged 18-29 years with Graves' hyperthyroidism. Sequences were obtained from blood. The receptor chain draws on TRBV3-1 and TRBJ1-2; the D gene is possibly TRBD1, with 5 bases matching. The CDR3 corresponds to CASSLLRRGTAGYTF. At the DNA level, the sequence is TGTGCCAGCAGCCTCCTGCGGAGGGGCACGGCTGGCTACACCTTC.